This passage covers 24 T cell receptor beta chains from one sample sequenced in a study of T-cell reconstitution after alpha-beta-depleted transplantation in children (TCRdb year 2016). Library preparation employed PCR. TCRdb shows the sequencer as Illumina HiSeq 2500. Molecular barcoding was employed in the preparation of TCR libraries, with unique molecular identifiers being used to normalize TCRbeta repertoire quantification. The public sequencing data were trimmed at Q25 with fastp and processed into clonotypes with MiXCR by TCRdb, which kept only in-frame beta chains. CDR3 protein sequences are deduplicated, and each keeps its most common genes and DNA. The sample has about half a million distinct CDR3 sequences on record, approximately 13% of them singletons. Over 5.5% of the sample is taken by the ten largest. Here the sequenced sample was PBMCs from the stem cell graft donor, taken from the stem cell graft. These receptors were collected from a human donor who donated a stem cell graft to a child with combined immunodeficiency.

The chain uses TRBV18 and TRBJ2-7, with D tentatively TRBD1 (5 bases). CDR1 and CDR2 from the germline V gene are KGHSH and LQKENI. The CDR3 spans 15 residues. V was shortened by 3 bases and J by 2 bases, with 14 bases between the two germline ends. DNA of the CDR3: TGTGCCAGCTCACCCTCCCGACAGTACCCCTACGAGCAGTACTTC. This translates into CASSPSRQYPYEQYF.

This clonotype was counted a few times. This chain uses TRBV24-1 with TRBJ2-7; D may match TRBD1 or TRBD2 (5 bases each). Deletions cut 9 bases from V and 6 bases from J, with 14 bases between. The V gene's germline CDR1 is KGHDR and CDR2 SFDVKD. There are 12 residues in the CDR3. The CDR3 spells CATEGPSGEQYF. CDR3 in DNA: TGTGCCACCGAGGGGCCCTCAGGCGAGCAGTACTTC.

This clonotype was seen a few times. The chain employs TRBV6-5 and TRBJ2-3; 7 nucleotides agree with TRBD2. Looked up from germline, CDR1 is MNHEY and CDR2 is SVGAGI. V lost 2 bases and J lost 7; bases outside the gene matches: 6. The CDR3 is made up of 14 amino acids. The DNA of the CDR3 is TGTGCCAGCAGTTACGAGGGAGGGCCGCATACGCAGTATTTT. It codes for CASSYEGGPHTQYF.

This clonotype has at least ten counts. The chain couples TRBV12-3 or TRBV12-4 to TRBJ2-1; 10 bases fit TRBD2. After removal of 3 bases from V and 3 bases from J, the junction contained 5 bases not matched to a gene. The CDR3 runs 16 residues. DNA of the CDR3: TGTGCCAGCAGTTTTGGACTAGCGGCCAGCTACAATGAGCAGTTCTTC. Encoded protein: CASSFGLAASYNEQFF.

J is TRBJ1-2 and V is TRBV29-1, with 11 nucleotides matching TRBD1. With V trimmed by 6 bases and J by 2 bases, 5 bases remained unmatched. Germline loops: CDR1 SQVTM, CDR2 ANQGSEA. The CDR3 extends over 14 amino acids. CDR3 nucleotide sequence: TGCAGCGTGGGAGGGACAGGGGGAAACTATGGCTACACCTTC. Translating it yields CSVGGTGGNYGYTF.

This clonotype was seen at least ten times. At one end the junction does not follow the germline gene, possibly because of a read error. The chain combines TRBV10-3 with TRBJ2-3; D may be TRBD2 (5 bases). The CDR3 length is 12 residues. The germline V gene has CDR1 ENHRY and CDR2 SYGVKD. The CDR3 DNA reads TGTGCCATCAGTGAGTCGGGAGACTCTGGGGATTTT. Translating it yields CAISESGDSGDF.

At least ten counts were recorded for this clonotype. The chain combines TRBV6-6 with TRBJ1-2, with D possibly being TRBD1 (6 bases). The CDR3 length is 12 residues. CDR1 and CDR2 (germline): MNHNY, SVGAGI (reference sequence). Trimming pared 10 bases from V and 2 bases from J, leaving 11 bases between. CDR3 protein: CATRQANYGYTF. CDR3 bases: TGTGCCACACGACAGGCCAACTATGGCTACACCTTC.

This clonotype was recorded a few times. This chain joins TRBV14 and TRBJ1-6, with D maybe TRBD1 (6 bases). V dropped 1 base and J dropped 15 bases, with 10 bases sitting between them. Germline V gene sequence: CDR1 SGHDN, CDR2 FVKESK. This CDR3 contains 12 residues. The CDR3 nucleotides read TGTGCCAGCAGCCAAGTGGGGGCACGCCTCCACTTT. Its translation is CASSQVGARLHF.

This chain joins TRBV24-1 and TRBJ2-3; TRBD2 is a possible D gene (5 bases). From germline, CDR1 is KGHDR and CDR2 SFDVKD. The CDR3 runs 15 residues. V was trimmed by 0 bases and J by 0 bases, leaving 6 bases between them. This CDR3 is CATSDLGGSTDTQYF. CDR3 nucleotide sequence: TGTGCCACCAGTGATTTGGGCGGGAGCACAGATACGCAGTATTTT.

This clonotype showed up many times. The chain employs TRBV10-3 and TRBJ2-7, with TRBD1 as a possible D gene (5 bases). Per the germline V gene, CDR1 is ENHRY and CDR2 is SYGVKD. The V and J ends lost 6 bases and 3 bases respectively, with 15 bases between them. The CDR3 runs 14 residues. In DNA form, the CDR3 reads TGTGCCATCAGCCCCCCAGGGAATGGCTACGAGCAGTACTTC. Translation: CAISPPGNGYEQYF.

This chain connects TRBV30 to TRBJ2-1; TRBD2 is a possible D gene (5 bases). CDR1 is GTSNPN and CDR2 is SVGIG in the germline V gene (reference sequence). CDR3 length equals 10 residues. Between the trimmed V and J ends, which lost 3 bases and 9 bases, there was a span of 6 bases. CDR3 in amino acids: CAWREGEQFF. The CDR3 bases are TGTGCCTGGAGAGAGGGTGAGCAGTTCTTC. Full variable domain (rest looked up from reference TRBV30 and TRBJ2-1): SQTIHQWPATLVQPVGSPLSLECTVEGTSNPNLYWYRQAAGRGLQLLFYSVGIGQISSEVPQNLSASRPQDRQFILSSKKLLLSDSGFYLCAWREGEQFFGPGTRLTVL.

At least ten counts were recorded for this clonotype. CDR3 in DNA: TGCGCCAGCAGCCGGACTAGCGGGAGCTATGAGCAGTTCTTC. It codes for CASSRTSGSYEQFF. The gene calls are TRBV5-1 and TRBJ2-1, with 13 bases lining up with TRBD2. The trim removed 4 bases at V and 8 bases at J, leaving 3 bases unmatched. There are 14 residues in the CDR3. Germline V CDR1 and CDR2: SGHRS, YFSETQ. Based on the CDR3 plus reference TRBV5-1 and TRBJ2-1, the full variable domain is KAGVTQTPRYLIKTRGQQVTLSCSPISGHRSVSWYQQTPGQGLQFLFEYFSETQRNKGNFPGRFSGRQFSNSRSEMNVSTLELGDSALYLCASSRTSGSYEQFFGPGTRLTVL.

This clonotype was counted a few times. V usage is TRBV7-2 and J usage is TRBJ2-3, with D tentatively TRBD2 (6 bases). Germline assignment: CDR1 SGHTA and CDR2 FQGNSA. This CDR3 contains 15 residues. V was trimmed by 2 bases and J by 3 bases, leaving 12 bases between them. The CDR3 nucleotides read TGTGCCAGCAGCTTAACGAGGAGGGAAACAGATACGCAGTATTTT. Protein: CASSLTRRETDTQYF.

This clonotype was picked up many times. The chain joins TRBV12-3 or TRBV12-4 to TRBJ1-1; no clear D. The CDR3 runs 13 residues. Deletions cut 1 base from V and 3 bases from J, with 6 bases between. Here the CDR3 reads CASSLGLYTEAFF. The CDR3 region has the DNA TGTGCCAGCAGTTTAGGACTCTACACTGAAGCTTTCTTT.

The genes are TRBV11-2 and TRBJ2-1, with D maybe TRBD1 (7 bases). With 1 base removed from V and 2 bases from J, the gap between germline ends came to 18 bases. CDR1 and CDR2 (germline): SGHAT, FQNNGV. The CDR3 consists of 18 residues. CDR3 in amino acids: CASSLGPLGRGAYNEQFF. CDR3 coding DNA: TGTGCCAGCAGCTTAGGCCCCCTGGGCAGGGGGGCCTACAATGAGCAGTTCTTC. The variable domain in full, completed from reference TRBV11-2 and TRBJ2-1, reads EAGVAQSPRYKIIEKRQSVAFWCNPISGHATLYWYQQILGQGPKLLIQFQNNGVVDDSQLPKDRFSAERLKGVDSTLKIQPAKLEDSAVYLCASSLGPLGRGAYNEQFFGPGTRLTVL.

This clonotype was observed at least ten times. The chain links TRBV7-2 to TRBJ1-4; D is ambiguous. The CDR3 length is 12 residues. V was pared by 2 bases and J by 6 bases, with 4 bases between. From germline, CDR1 is SGHTA and CDR2 FQGNSA. The DNA of the CDR3 is TGTGCCAGCAGCTTAAACGATGAAAAACTGTTTTTT. Translated, it gives CASSLNDEKLFF.

This clonotype was detected ten times or more. The rearrangement uses TRBV12-3 or TRBV12-4 and TRBJ2-5; D is undetermined. Trimming took 6 bases from V and 4 from J, leaving 6 bases between them. This CDR3 spans 11 amino acids. The chain's CDR3 is CASSDLETQYF. The CDR3 nucleotides are TGTGCCAGCAGCGACTTAGAGACCCAGTACTTC.

This sequence joins TRBV21-1 and TRBJ2-7. TRBV21-1 is marked as a pseudogene. There are 16 residues in the CDR3. In DNA, the CDR3 is TGTGCCAGCAGCACTTCCCTTCGGGCGAGCTCCTACGAGCAGTACTTC. It yields the protein CASSTSLRASSYEQYF.

This clonotype was seen repeatedly, ten times or more. The chain is built from TRBV10-3 and TRBJ2-7; D remains unclear. CDR3 length: 13 residues. Trimming stripped 4 bases from V and 5 bases from J, with 12 bases between. The V gene's germline CDR1 is ENHRY and CDR2 SYGVKD. The CDR3 loop is CAISGFVGDEQYF. CDR3 nucleotides: TGTGCCATCAGTGGATTTGTTGGGGACGAGCAGTACTTC.

This clonotype was seen a few times. The chain couples TRBV4-3 to TRBJ2-2; possible D gene TRBD2, 6 bases. Looked up from germline, CDR1 is LGHNA and CDR2 is YSLEER. The CDR3 covers 18 residues. The ends were cut back, 4 bases at V and 6 bases at J, with 24 bases in the middle. The DNA for the CDR3 is TGCGCCAGCAGCCGGGAGGTGCAGCGCCCGCTCGACCCCGGGGAGCTGTTTTTT. It yields the protein CASSREVQRPLDPGELFF.

This clonotype came up a few times. The rearrangement uses TRBV12-3 or TRBV12-4 and TRBJ2-2; 10 bases fit TRBD2. Losses at the gene ends were 7 bases for V and 6 bases for J; bases not matched to a gene: 5. This CDR3 is built from 14 residues. CDR3 sequence reads: CASTLSGRPGELFF. CDR3 sequence (DNA): TGTGCCAGCACCCTTAGCGGGAGGCCCGGGGAGCTGTTTTTT.

The table lists this clonotype with a count of one. The genes are TRBV18 and TRBJ2-1; 8 bases align to TRBD1. CDR1 and CDR2 from the germline V gene are KGHSH and LQKENI. The CDR3 has 14 residues. V gave up 3 bases and J gave up 5 bases; unmatched junction bases: 3. The CDR3 sequence: CASSPPDRDNEQFF. The CDR3, as DNA: TGTGCCAGCTCACCGCCGGACAGGGACAATGAGCAGTTCTTC.

The DNA of the CDR3 is TGTGCCAGCGCCGGGACACGCGGTTGGGATATCTATGAGCAGTTCTTC. Its protein product is CASAGTRGWDIYEQFF. The V gene is TRBV12-3 or TRBV12-4, the J gene TRBJ2-1; a weak D match, TRBD1 (6 bases). The CDR3 runs to 16 residues. The V end lost 8 bases, the J end lost 8 bases, and 25 bases lay between the germline ends.

The chain carries TRBV14 and TRBJ2-7; D tentatively reads TRBD1 or TRBD2 (5 bases each). CDR3 length equals 15 residues. The ends were cut back, 3 bases at V and 5 bases at J, with 17 bases in the middle. CDR1 SGHDN and CDR2 FVKESK come from the germline V gene. The CDR3 spells CASSQDRDPGNEQYF. The CDR3 DNA sequence: TGTGCCAGCAGCCAGGACCGGGACCCCGGAAACGAGCAGTACTTC.